This T cell receptor beta chain was sequenced during a study of blood T cell repertoires in COVID-19. Looking at the study overall: The United States, Italy and Spain provided the acute and convalescent COVID-19 samples.

J gave up 1 base and V 6 bases, and 8 bases lay outside the gene matches. The germline CDR1 and CDR2 sequences are SQVTM and ANQGSEA. The CDR3 extends over 15 amino acids. Original data processing: Amplification of reference gene primers was used by the study to estimate nucleated cell counts. Profiled with immunoSEQ multiplex PCR; TCRdb holds only in-frame clones, not every one. V and J calls and clone size are given by that table; D and trimming were obtained from the DNA. The sample holds approximately 100,000 clones; about 90% are singletons and the top ten take about 16%. The sequence was collected from a man between 50 and 59 years old with acute or convalescent COVID-19. Material: peripheral blood. V and J are TRBV29-1 and TRBJ2-2; 7 bases match TRBD1. The CDR3 protein is CSVLTGQKNTGELFF. In nucleotides, the CDR3 is TGCAGCGTCCTAACGGGACAGAAGAACACCGGGGAGCTGTTTTTT.